Described below is a single TCR beta chain sequence and its context. The antigen is unknown. The CDR3 length is 14 residues. Germline loops: CDR1 SGHVT, CDR2 SQSDAQ. The V and J ends lost 4 bases and 3 bases respectively, with 13 bases between them. This entry is derived from a study of shared clonotypes between healthy human individuals. Using immunoSEQ multiplex PCR, the repertoire was profiled, and TCRdb retains in-frame clones only, with some absent. Altogether millions of clones are present, about 95% being singletons, with the ten largest covering roughly 1.1%. Selected positively for CCR7 and CD45RO-negative, naive CD8 cells excluded terminally differentiated effector memory CD45RA+ cells. General study findings and limits: How much donors shared clonotypes was expected to be affected by sequencing depth. Sequencing of the sorted subsets was shown by rarefaction to be incomplete despite large depth.

The rearrangement joins TRBV7-4 to TRBJ2-7, with D perhaps TRBD1 (6 bases). This clonotype was obtained from a man between 18 and 29 years old in good health. Sample: naive CD8+ T cells sorted from blood. The CDR3, as DNA: TGTGCCAGCAGCTCGAGACAGGCTTTCTACGAGCAGTACTTC. The encoded protein is CASSSRQAFYEQYF.